The text below deals with one T cell receptor (beta chain). Its antigen is unknown. Base qualities are not provided; no much larger clone lies one nucleotide away. This entry belongs to a study of T cells in localized non-small cell lung cancer (TCRdb year 2020). A note on the overall study: T cell repertoires of some 240 early-stage NSCLC patients were analyzed, with tumors being compared against uninvolved tumor-adjacent lungs. The mean age of the NSCLC patients was roughly 70 years, with about 130 men and 95 to 110 women. All 220 or so NSCLC patients in the cohort were treatment-naive and had localized lung tumors that were resected.

The full study reports these points: The highest T cell clonality was observed in uninvolved tumor-adjacent lung, where clonality exceeded that of tumor, suggesting that antigenic responses were more focused in uninvolved tumor-adjacent lung. Since the design was exploratory, TCR variables were selected using unadjusted p-values with no false-discovery rate correction. Higher T cell density in blood was associated with longer overall survival, whereas higher clonality in adjacent lung was associated with shorter survival. A median of 57 of the top 100 tumor clones were detected in paired uninvolved adjacent lung, and around 30 of these tumor clones were also found among the top 100 clones of the paired uninvolved adjacent lung. Because multi-region tumor sequencing was not done, intratumor heterogeneity could not be ruled out.

Ends trimmed: V by 0 bases, J by 4 bases; bases unmatched to a gene: 3. The CDR3, cysteine through phenylalanine, is 15 amino acids long. Just the 45-base CDR3 DNA is kept, in frame starting at base 1. At diagnosis, peripheral blood, uninvolved tumor-adjacent lung and tumor were collected and stored as a combination of fresh-frozen and FFPE material. For TCR repertoire profiling, the blood samples were analyzed as peripheral blood mononuclear cells. TCR beta CDR3 regions were sequenced from DNA using the immunoSEQ Assay. In the authors' own workflow: To compute T cell density, TCR beta template counts were normalized to usable DNA, which was estimated by amplifying housekeeping genes. Richness was estimated using the preseqR package, with extrapolation to 400,000 templates for PBMC samples and to 120,000 templates for tissue samples. Clonality was defined as one minus Pielou's evenness. Tissue-enriched TCRs were identified through differential abundance testing performed on productive amino-acid clonotypes, with a minimum total count of 5 and an alpha of 0.1. The Jaccard Index and the Morisita Overlap Index were used to measure repertoire overlap between compartments. TCR beta CDR3s were clustered by GLIPH together with public tetramer-defined viral CDR3s, and at least three viral sequences plus V-gene enrichment were required for viral motifs. In TCRdb, the immuneACCESS table is reduced to in-frame sequences with V and J assigned. These tables do not hold every clone; where another copy was compared, an unresolved V gene accounts for under half, and the others remain unexplained. Clone size and V and J calls were adopted from that table, with D and trimming inferred from the DNA. The sample records 65,000 to 90,000 clones, around three quarters of which are singletons. In total, the top ten clones hold about 19% of the sample.

This sample comprised PBMCs, obtained before any cancer treatment. Recombination joined TRBV23-1 with TRBJ1-5; the central 7 bases match TRBD1. TRBV23-1 is recorded as an ORF, its role being uncertain. This clonotype was sampled from a man aged 40-75 years with stage II squamous cell lung carcinoma. The CDR3 protein: CASSQSRQGNQPQHF. Read as DNA, the sequence is TGCGCCAGCAGTCAATCTAGACAGGGTAATCAGCCCCAGCATTTT.